These 26 T cell receptor beta chains were sequenced from one sample in a study of neurological immune-mediated disorders (dated by TCRdb to about 2019). Libraries were made using 5' RACE. Sequencing took place on an Illumina HiSeq 2500. TCRdb cleaned the public reads at Q25 with fastp, built clones with MiXCR and kept in-frame beta chains. Here each entry gathers all rows of one CDR3 protein and keeps the most common genes and DNA. The sample has under 60,000 distinct CDR3 sequences on record, roughly 25% of them singletons. The leading ten clones occupy around a quarter of the sample. Sequences were obtained from PBMCs. The receptor source for this set is a woman aged 70-85 years in good health.

The table lists this clonotype with many counts. The chain combines TRBV7-2 with TRBJ2-4, with 7 nucleotides matching TRBD1. The CDR3 has 15 amino acids. Germline loops: CDR1 SGHTA, CDR2 FQGNSA. Germline trimming cut 4 bases from V and 1 base from J; bases unmatched to any gene: 4. As DNA, the CDR3 is TGTGCCAGCAGCTCAACGGACAGGGCCAAAAACATTCAGTACTTC. Translating it yields CASSSTDRAKNIQYF.

This clonotype was counted at least ten times. One junction end does not reproduce the germline sequence, and a read error may be involved. This sequence joins TRBV20-1 and TRBJ2-7; 7 nucleotides align to TRBD2. This CDR3 has 18 amino acids. Germline values: CDR1 DFQATT, CDR2 SNEGSKA (reference sequence). CDR3 protein: CSARDGGSRGGNTYEQYF. For the CDR3, the DNA is TGCAGTGCAAGAGACGGCGGGAGCCGTGGGGGGAATACCTACGAGCAGTACTTC.

This clonotype was seen at least ten times. This chain links TRBV3-1 with TRBJ2-1; TRBD2 matches 11 bases. The CDR3 sequence is 17 residues long. Germline trimming cut 4 bases from V and 7 bases from J; bases unmatched to any gene: 12. CDR1 LGHDT and CDR2 YNNKEL come from the germline V gene (reference sequence). The CDR3 DNA reads as TGTGCCAGCAGCCGAGTAGCGGGAGGGCCAAAGAAGAATGAGCAGTTCTTC. Amino acid sequence: CASSRVAGGPKKNEQFF.

This rearrangement joins TRBV20-1 to TRBJ2-1; D possibly uses TRBD1 or TRBD2 (5 bases each). Trimming stripped 5 bases from V and 2 bases from J, with 19 bases between. Germline CDR1 DFQATT, CDR2 SNEGSKA (reference sequence). This CDR3 spans 16 amino acids. The CDR3 region has the DNA TGCAGTGCTGCTCGGGACCTCGGAGTCACCTACAATGAGCAGTTCTTC. Amino acids: CSAARDLGVTYNEQFF.

The chain carries TRBV29-1 and TRBJ2-3, with D possibly TRBD2 on 5 matching bases. V was shortened by 7 bases and J by 5 bases, with 7 bases between the two germline ends. This CDR3 is built from 10 residues. Per germline, CDR1 SQVTM and CDR2 ANQGSEA. The CDR3 region has the DNA TGCAGCGCCGGGGAAGATACGCAGTATTTT. Encoded protein: CSAGEDTQYF.

This chain uses TRBV3-1 with TRBJ1-5; TRBD1 might be the D (6 bases). The CDR3 has 17 residues. Trimming pared 6 bases from V and 4 bases from J, leaving 22 bases between. Germline assignment: CDR1 LGHDT and CDR2 YNNKEL (reference sequence). CDR3 DNA sequence: TGTGCCAGCAGTCAGTCGCGAAACACAGGGTGGAATCAGCCCCAGCATTTT. Translated: CASSQSRNTGWNQPQHF.

This clonotype was counted between two and nine times. This chain links TRBV28 with TRBJ2-2; 8 bases agree with TRBD1. CDR1 and CDR2 (germline): MDHEN, SYDVKM. V was clipped by 2 bases and J by 4 bases; unmatched bases: 3. The CDR3 contains 15 residues. CDR3 region: CASSLPDRVTGELFF. The CDR3 bases are TGTGCCAGCAGTTTACCGGACAGGGTCACCGGGGAGCTGTTTTTT.

A few counts support this clonotype. The chain carries TRBV12-3 or TRBV12-4 and TRBJ1-1; D perhaps matches TRBD1 (5 bases). The CDR3 contains 13 residues. Trimming took off 10 bases at V and 2 bases at J, with 14 bases between the two ends. CDR3 residues: CANSPQVNTEAFF. Written as DNA, the CDR3 is TGTGCCAACAGCCCACAGGTAAACACTGAAGCTTTCTTT.

The CDR3 sequence is CASSLTAGALYEQYF. For the CDR3, the DNA is TGTGCCAGCAGTCTCACCGCCGGGGCCCTTTACGAGCAGTACTTC. The V and J genes are TRBV28 and TRBJ2-7; D may match TRBD1 or TRBD2 (5 bases each). The V end lost 5 bases, the J end lost 4 bases, and 18 bases lay between the germline ends. This CDR3 has 15 amino acids. In germline, CDR1 is MDHEN, CDR2 SYDVKM.

This clonotype was recorded many times. The chain joins TRBV29-1 to TRBJ1-2; no clear D. Germline V CDR1 and CDR2: SQVTM, ANQGSEA. Trimming shortened V by 8 bases and J by 7 bases, and 29 bases separated the two germline ends. The CDR3 spans 16 residues. CDR3 sequence (DNA): TGCAGCACCACAGCGGGCGGGAACTATGGTGCGCTTGGCTACACCTTC. Translating gives CSTTAGGNYGALGYTF.

This sequence joins TRBV7-2 and TRBJ2-2, with D maybe TRBD2 (6 bases). CDR1 is SGHTA and CDR2 is FQGNSA in the germline V gene. The CDR3 spans 15 residues. V lost 3 bases and J lost 1, with 9 bases in between. CDR3: CASSFRDLNTGELFF. The CDR3 DNA follows: TGTGCCAGCAGCTTCCGGGACTTGAACACCGGGGAGCTGTTTTTT. Full variable domain (missing parts from reference TRBV7-2 and TRBJ2-2): GAGVSQSPSNKVTEKGKDVELRCDPISGHTALYWYRQSLGQGLEFLIYFQGNSAPDKSGLPSDRFSAERTGGSVSTLTIQRTQQEDSAVYLCASSFRDLNTGELFFGEGSRLTVL.

The rearrangement uses TRBV7-2 and TRBJ2-7, with D unclear. The CDR3 extends over 13 amino acids. Germline V CDR1 and CDR2: SGHTA, FQGNSA. Trimming took off 4 bases at V and 7 bases at J, with 14 bases between the two ends. CDR3: CASSWVTSQEQYF. The CDR3, as DNA: TGTGCCAGCAGCTGGGTCACTTCGCAGGAGCAGTACTTC.

The table lists this clonotype with many counts. The chain combines TRBV7-8 with TRBJ1-2; no definite D call. The CDR3 sequence is 14 residues long. Germline V gene lookup returns CDR1 SGHVS and CDR2 FQNEAQ. Deletions cut 8 bases from V and 0 bases from J, with 13 bases between. The CDR3 nucleotides read TGTGCCAGCGGCGACAACCTTTCTAACTATGGCTACACCTTC. This gives the protein CASGDNLSNYGYTF.

This clonotype was seen ten or more times. The chain links TRBV5-1 to TRBJ2-7; TRBD2 is a possible D gene (5 bases). Germline assignment: CDR1 SGHRS and CDR2 YFSETQ. V lost 2 bases to trimming and J lost 0 bases, with 15 bases between them. This CDR3 region has 16 residues. CDR3: CASSFGVASTSYEQYF. DNA for the CDR3: TGCGCCAGCAGCTTCGGGGTTGCCAGCACCTCCTACGAGCAGTACTTC.

This clonotype was counted at least ten times. This CDR3 is CASSPVGTLQFF. CDR3 coding DNA: TGTGCCAGCAGCCCCGTGGGGACTTTACAGTTCTTC. The rearrangement uses TRBV7-2 and TRBJ2-1, with D perhaps TRBD2 (6 bases). The CDR3 totals 12 residues. Deletions cut 5 bases from V and 13 bases from J, with 15 bases between. CDR1 and CDR2 from the germline V gene are SGHTA and FQGNSA. Filled out from reference TRBV7-2 and TRBJ2-1, the complete variable domain reads GAGVSQSPSNKVTEKGKDVELRCDPISGHTALYWYRQSLGQGLEFLIYFQGNSAPDKSGLPSDRFSAERTGGSVSTLTIQRTQQEDSAVYLCASSPVGTLQFFGPGTRLTVL.

This clonotype was found a few times. The rearrangement uses TRBV19 and TRBJ1-1; no firm D call. With 7 bases removed from V and 5 bases from J, the gap between germline ends came to 26 bases. Germline-derived CDR1 and CDR2 are LNHDA and SQIVND (reference sequence). The CDR3 extends over 17 amino acids. This CDR3 reads CASIGEGYTVVRTEAFF. CDR3 in DNA: TGTGCCAGTATCGGCGAGGGCTACACGGTGGTTCGGACTGAAGCTTTCTTT.

This clonotype was recorded at least ten times. The chain uses TRBV5-1 and TRBJ2-3; TRBD2 matches at 13 bases. The junction had 3 bases not matched to a gene; V was cut back by 2 bases and J by 6 bases. The CDR3 is 15 amino acids. The germline V gene has CDR1 SGHRS and CDR2 YFSETQ. The chain's CDR3 is CASSLLAGGPDTQYF. The CDR3 nucleotides are TGCGCCAGCAGCTTACTAGCGGGAGGGCCCGATACGCAGTATTTT.

The chain joins TRBV20-1 to TRBJ2-5; D perhaps matches TRBD1 (6 bases). The CDR3 is made up of 16 amino acids. The germline CDR1 and CDR2 sequences are DFQATT and SNEGSKA (reference sequence). With 0 bases removed from V and 5 bases from J, the gap between germline ends came to 19 bases. The CDR3 DNA sequence: TGCAGTGCTAGAGATTATGGGGGCTCGAGGTGGGAGACCCAGTACTTC. Encoded protein: CSARDYGGSRWETQYF.

The rearrangement uses TRBV9 and TRBJ1-2; 7 positions agree with TRBD1. Germline CDR1 is SGDLS and CDR2 is YYNGEE. V lost 3 bases to trimming and J lost 3 bases; unmatched junction nucleotides: 8. The CDR3 consists of 15 residues. This CDR3 reads CASSGRDSKYYGYTF. The CDR3, as DNA: TGTGCCAGCAGCGGCCGGGACAGTAAATACTATGGCTACACCTTC.

This clonotype was counted at least ten times. This chain connects TRBV6-2 or TRBV6-3 to TRBJ2-5; 7 nucleotides align to TRBD2. V gave up 6 bases and J gave up 10 bases; unmatched junction bases: 23. Per the germline V gene, CDR1 is MNHEY and CDR2 is SVGEGT. There are 17 residues in the CDR3. CDR3 region: CASRQKNLRDYFEGQYF. DNA for the CDR3: TGTGCCAGCAGACAAAAGAACCTCCGGGACTACTTTGAGGGCCAGTACTTC.

CDR3 sequence: CASSLGVVGGELFF. DNA of the CDR3: TGTGCCAGCAGCTTAGGGGTTGTCGGCGGGGAGCTGTTTTTT. The V gene is TRBV7-2, the J gene TRBJ2-2; no clear D. V dropped 1 base and J dropped 7 bases, with 10 bases sitting between them. The germline gives CDR1 SGHTA, CDR2 FQGNSA. This CDR3 has 14 amino acids. The whole variable domain, remainder taken from reference TRBV7-2 and TRBJ2-2, is GAGVSQSPSNKVTEKGKDVELRCDPISGHTALYWYRQSLGQGLEFLIYFQGNSAPDKSGLPSDRFSAERTGGSVSTLTIQRTQQEDSAVYLCASSLGVVGGELFFGEGSRLTVL.

In this sample, this clonotype is large. The chain has TRBV7-8 and TRBJ2-7; weak D call: TRBD1 (6 bases). The CDR3 loop spans 15 amino acids. The germline gives CDR1 SGHVS, CDR2 FQNEAQ. Trimming shortened V by 0 bases and J by 2 bases, and 11 bases separated the two germline ends. For the CDR3, the DNA is TGTGCCAGCAGCTTAGCGCAGGGGCCAGCCTACGAGCAGTACTTC. It codes for CASSLAQGPAYEQYF.

Only a few counts were recorded for this clonotype. The V call is TRBV19, the J call TRBJ1-2, with D hard to call. Germline lookup yields CDR1 LNHDA and CDR2 SQIVND (reference sequence). Trimming pared 6 bases from V and 8 bases from J, leaving 16 bases between. The CDR3 is 13 residues long. The CDR3: CASRPAPTPGYTF. The CDR3 DNA sequence: TGTGCCAGTAGGCCGGCCCCTACTCCCGGCTACACCTTC. The complete variable domain, with remaining parts taken from reference TRBV19 and TRBJ1-2, reads DGGITQSPKYLFRKEGQNVTLSCEQNLNHDAMYWYRQDPGQGLRLIYYSQIVNDFQKGDIAEGYSVSREKKESFPLTVTSAQKNPTAFYLCASRPAPTPGYTFGSGTRLTVV.

The sample holds many counts of this clonotype. The chain recombines TRBV10-3 with TRBJ2-7; possibly TRBD2 for D (5 bases). Germline lookup yields CDR1 ENHRY and CDR2 SYGVKD. Between the trimmed V and J ends, which lost 8 bases and 0 bases, there was a span of 8 bases. This CDR3 spans 12 amino acids. DNA of the CDR3: TGTGCCATCTCCCGGGACTCCTACGAGCAGTACTTC. As protein: CAISRDSYEQYF.

In its sample, this clonotype was seen many times. This chain connects TRBV2 to TRBJ2-1, with TRBD2 matching over 7 bases. This CDR3 contains 14 residues. The J segment lost 4 bases and the V segment lost 7 bases, leaving 7 bases of the junction unmatched. The germline gives CDR1 SNHLY, CDR2 FYNNEI. For the CDR3, the DNA is TGTGCCAGCAAATCCAGCGGGATTTACAATGAGCAGTTCTTC. Residues: CASKSSGIYNEQFF.

This clonotype was picked up many times. The rearrangement uses TRBV7-2 and TRBJ2-5, with TRBD2 matching 7 bases. CDR3 length: 16 amino acids. Germline V gene sequence: CDR1 SGHTA, CDR2 FQGNSA. After removal of 1 base from V and 2 bases from J, the junction contained 7 bases not matched to a gene. For the CDR3, the DNA is TGTGCCAGCAGCTTAGGTTCTAGCGGATCGCAAGAGACCCAGTACTTC. This sequence encodes CASSLGSSGSQETQYF. The full variable domain, its missing parts supplied by reference TRBV7-2 and TRBJ2-5, is GAGVSQSPSNKVTEKGKDVELRCDPISGHTALYWYRQSLGQGLEFLIYFQGNSAPDKSGLPSDRFSAERTGGSVSTLTIQRTQQEDSAVYLCASSLGSSGSQETQYFGPGTRLLVL.